One and the same sample provided the 18 T cell receptor beta chains below, sequenced in a study of technical replicates of blood from a handful of donors. The repertoire was sequenced with immunoSEQ multiplex PCR; TCRdb's copy has only in-frame clones and lacks some. The sample yields fewer than 100,000 clones, roughly 95% seen once. The sequencing input was T cells isolated from PBMCs. These receptors were obtained from a human donor in good health.

The chain links TRBV5-1 to TRBJ2-1, with 12 bases matching TRBD2. The CDR3 has 16 amino acids. Germline CDR1 reads SGHRS; CDR2 reads YFSETQ. V was clipped by 3 bases and J by 5 bases; unmatched bases: 6. The CDR3 loop reads CASSSVTSGRNNEQFF. The CDR3 region has the DNA TGCGCCAGCAGCTCGGTTACTAGCGGGAGGAACAATGAGCAGTTCTTC.

This rearrangement joins TRBV5-1 to TRBJ2-2; TRBD2 might be the D (6 bases). Trimming left V 2 bases short and J 5 bases short, with 13 bases between. The germline V gene encodes CDR1 SGHRS and CDR2 YFSETQ. CDR3 size: 15 residues. The CDR3 nucleotides read TGCGCCAGCAGCTTTTTACGGGGGTCGACCGGGGAGCTGTTTTTT. Residues: CASSFLRGSTGELFF. Full variable domain (rest looked up from reference TRBV5-1 and TRBJ2-2): KAGVTQTPRYLIKTRGQQVTLSCSPISGHRSVSWYQQTPGQGLQFLFEYFSETQRNKGNFPGRFSGRQFSNSRSEMNVSTLELGDSALYLCASSFLRGSTGELFFGEGSRLTVL.

This chain connects TRBV6-8 to TRBJ2-7; 14 positions agree with TRBD2. The trim removed 8 bases at V and 0 bases at J, leaving 15 bases unmatched. The length of the CDR3 is 19 residues. Germline CDR1 reads MNHGY; CDR2 reads SAAAGT. The CDR3 sequence: CASARGGTSGRKTSYEQYF. Here the CDR3 DNA reads TGTGCCAGCGCCCGGGGGGGGACTAGCGGGAGAAAGACCTCCTACGAGCAGTACTTC.

This chain connects TRBV27 to TRBJ2-1; the match to TRBD2 covers 9 bases. The ends lost 3 bases at V and 10 bases at J; junction bases unmatched: 22. Germline loops: CDR1 MNHEY, CDR2 SMNVEV (reference sequence). The CDR3 is 19 amino acids. This chain's CDR3 is CASSFFQGSGSGSIREQFF. The CDR3 DNA sequence: TGTGCCAGCAGTTTCTTCCAGGGGTCGGGTAGCGGGAGTATTAGGGAGCAGTTCTTC.

The V gene is TRBV19, the J gene TRBJ2-1; D is undetermined. Trimming took 5 bases from V and 5 from J, leaving 10 bases between them. Germline V lookup: CDR1 LNHDA, CDR2 SQIVND (reference sequence). The CDR3 has 13 residues. The CDR3, as DNA: TGTGCCAGTAGTTTACTACCTGACAATGAGCAGTTCTTC. It encodes CASSLLPDNEQFF.

This sequence joins TRBV4-1 and TRBJ1-6; D is perhaps TRBD1 (5 bases). V lost 2 bases, J lost 0 bases, and 8 bases lay in between. Germline V gives CDR1 MGHRA, CDR2 YSYEKL. The length of the CDR3 is 16 residues. The CDR3 DNA reads TGCGCCAGCAGCCAATTCGACAGCTCCTATAATTCACCCCTCCACTTT. Amino acid sequence: CASSQFDSSYNSPLHF.

This chain's CDR3 is CASSFWRGSDNEQFF. The CDR3 bases are TGTGCCAGCAGTTTTTGGCGGGGGTCCGACAATGAGCAGTTCTTC. The gene calls are TRBV28 and TRBJ2-1, with TRBD2 identical over 7 bases. CDR1 MDHEN and CDR2 SYDVKM come from the germline V gene. Losses at the gene ends were 3 bases for V and 5 bases for J; bases not matched to a gene: 7. The CDR3 spans 15 residues.

The chain combines TRBV19 with TRBJ1-1; D might be TRBD1 (6 bases). Germline V lookup: CDR1 LNHDA, CDR2 SQIVND (reference sequence). There are 15 residues in the CDR3. V was clipped by 9 bases and J by 4 bases, with 21 bases between them. Here the CDR3 reads CASIKTQGTGTEAFF. The CDR3 coding sequence is TGTGCCAGCATCAAGACACAGGGTACGGGCACTGAAGCTTTCTTT.

The sample holds one count of this clone. The rearrangement joins TRBV28 to TRBJ1-6, with TRBD1 as a possible D gene (5 bases). Deletions cut 5 bases from V and 7 bases from J, with 15 bases between. The CDR3 runs 15 residues. Germline values: CDR1 MDHEN, CDR2 SYDVKM. As DNA, the CDR3 is TGTGCCAGCAGTACGTCTCCTTGGGGCAATTCACCCCTCCACTTT. Its protein product is CASSTSPWGNSPLHF.

J is TRBJ1-6 and V is TRBV5-1; no reliable D call. CDR1 is SGHRS and CDR2 is YFSETQ in the germline V gene. The V gene lost 4 bases and the J gene lost 5 bases, with 16 bases spanning the gap. The CDR3 is made up of 16 amino acids. The CDR3 sequence is CASSVEASENNSPLHF. DNA of the CDR3: TGCGCCAGCAGCGTCGAGGCCTCGGAAAATAATTCACCCCTCCACTTT.

A note on this clone: The same CDR3 arises from other DNA sequences in this sample as well. CDR3 nucleotide sequence: TGCGCCAGCAGCCCGGGACAGGGGCCCGAGACCCAGTACTTC. It yields the protein CASSPGQGPETQYF. The chain couples TRBV5-1 to TRBJ2-5; 10 nucleotides align to TRBD1. J was trimmed by 5 bases and V by 4 bases; bases with no gene match: 5. The germline V gene encodes CDR1 SGHRS and CDR2 YFSETQ. The CDR3 runs to 14 residues.

This rearrangement joins TRBV7-8 to TRBJ1-2, with 7 bases fitting TRBD1. This CDR3 contains 16 residues. The V segment lost 0 bases and the J segment 8 bases; nucleotides outside the gene matches: 12. Germline CDR1 and CDR2: SGHVS and FQNEAQ. The CDR3 loop is CASSLAAQGDADGYTF. CDR3 nucleotides: TGTGCCAGCAGCTTAGCGGCTCAGGGGGACGCCGACGGCTACACCTTC.

This chain uses TRBV7-6 with TRBJ2-7; TRBD2 aligns across 11 bases. After removal of 5 bases from V and 3 bases from J, the junction contained 3 bases not matched to a gene. Germline CDR1 SGHVS, CDR2 FNYEAQ. This CDR3 region has 14 residues. CDR3 region: CASSLSGRVYEQYF. In DNA form, the CDR3 reads TGTGCCAGCAGCCTTAGCGGGAGGGTCTACGAGCAGTACTTC.

This clone was counted a single time. The chain joins TRBV5-1 to TRBJ1-3, with 7 positions matching TRBD1. This CDR3 has 17 amino acids. The V and J ends lost 6 bases and 0 bases, in that order; junction bases with no gene match: 12. Per the germline V gene, CDR1 is SGHRS and CDR2 is YFSETQ. For the CDR3, the DNA is TGCGCCAGCAAGGCCGAGACAGGGCCCCTCTCTGGAAACACCATATATTTT. Amino acid sequence: CASKAETGPLSGNTIYF. Drawing the rest from reference TRBV5-1 and TRBJ1-3, the complete variable domain is KAGVTQTPRYLIKTRGQQVTLSCSPISGHRSVSWYQQTPGQGLQFLFEYFSETQRNKGNFPGRFSGRQFSNSRSEMNVSTLELGDSALYLCASKAETGPLSGNTIYFGEGSWLTVV.

The V and J genes are TRBV5-1 and TRBJ1-3, with 8 bases lining up with TRBD1. The CDR3 runs 14 residues. Germline V lookup: CDR1 SGHRS, CDR2 YFSETQ. V was clipped by 3 bases and J by 5 bases; unmatched bases: 4. CDR3 amino acids: CASSSRTGRNTIYF. The CDR3 DNA is TGCGCCAGCAGCTCCCGGACAGGGAGAAACACCATATATTTT.

The V gene is TRBV18, the J gene TRBJ2-3; 9 bases are a match to TRBD2. The CDR3 sequence is 18 residues long. Germline V gene data show CDR1 as KGHSH and CDR2 as LQKENI. V was clipped by 1 base and J by 3 bases; unmatched bases: 11. In DNA form, the CDR3 reads TGTGCCAGCTCACCACGAGGTTCAAGACTAGCGGATACAGATACGCAGTATTTT. Translated: CASSPRGSRLADTDTQYF.

The rearrangement links TRBV2 to TRBJ2-5; a weak D match, TRBD2 (5 bases). Per the germline V gene, CDR1 is SNHLY and CDR2 is FYNNEI. The CDR3 runs to 14 residues. V lost 7 bases and J 4 bases, leaving 16 bases between the germline ends. CDR3 nucleotides: TGTGCCAGCACCGGCCCGGGGTGGCGAGAGACCCAGTACTTC. Protein: CASTGPGWRETQYF. Filled out from reference TRBV2 and TRBJ2-5, the complete variable domain reads EPEVTQTPSHQVTQMGQEVILRCVPISNHLYFYWYRQILGQKVEFLVSFYNNEISEKSEIFDDQFSVERPDGSNFTLKIRSTKLEDSAMYFCASTGPGWRETQYFGPGTRLLVL.

This chain uses TRBV6-4 with TRBJ2-2; a weak D match, TRBD1 (5 bases). Germline V gene data show CDR1 as MRHNA and CDR2 as SNTAGT. The V end lost 7 bases, the J end lost 0 bases, and 9 bases lay between the germline ends. The CDR3 consists of 14 residues. The chain's CDR3 is CASMATANTGELFF. In nucleotides, the CDR3 is TGTGCCAGCATGGCGACAGCGAACACCGGGGAGCTGTTTTTT.